Detailed here is one T cell receptor beta chain. Both 60 Vbeta primers and 13 Jbeta primers went into the PCR. The assay was immunoSEQ multiplex PCR, and TCRdb's table has in-frame clones only and misses some. The sample consists of some 170,000 clones, around 81% of them appearing once. The data originate from a study of cytomegalovirus exposure and HLA in healthy donors. Each donor's status was that of a healthy bone marrow donor. When sampled, the donors appeared nominally healthy, though they likely had unrecorded immune exposures. The CDR3 consists of 15 residues. CDR1 and CDR2 (germline): LNHDA, SQIVND (reference sequence). V shed 5 bases and J shed 2 bases, with 13 bases lying between them.

The V call is TRBV19, the J call TRBJ1-3, with a possible D match to TRBD1 (6 bases). Sequencing was performed on PBMCs. This TCR was sampled from a woman aged 18-35 years in good health and CMV-seropositive. The CDR3 sequence is CASSPDRSPGNTIYF. The CDR3 region has the DNA TGTGCCAGTAGTCCCGACAGGTCTCCTGGAAACACCATATATTTT.